This TCR beta chain was sequenced in a study of cytotoxic CD8 clonotypes in ibrutinib-treated CLL. Trimming stripped 4 bases from V and 0 bases from J, with 15 bases between. The CDR3 contains 15 residues. The germline V gene has CDR1 GTSNPN and CDR2 SVGIG (reference sequence). Profiled with immunoSEQ multiplex PCR; TCRdb holds only in-frame clones, not every one. The sample has more than 85,000 clones; 70% to 85% are singletons. This chain links TRBV30 with TRBJ1-1; a possible D gene is TRBD1 (5 bases). The material was PBMCs, obtained after 12 months of ibrutinib treatment. The clonotype comes from a human donor with chronic lymphocytic leukemia. CDR3 loop: CAWTRAGRVNTEAFF. The CDR3 DNA follows: TGTGCCTGGACCCGGGCGGGCAGGGTGAACACTGAAGCTTTCTTT.